The 16 T cell receptor beta chains below were found in one sample sequenced in a study of early stage breast cancer tumors. The method was immunoSEQ multiplex PCR; TCRdb's version includes in-frame clones alone and lacks a portion of them. The sample yields tens of thousands of clones, around 70% seen once. The sample comprised blood. The receptors were sampled from a person aged 45-65 years with breast cancer.

This clone was seen more than once but under ten times. The chain carries TRBV11-3 and TRBJ2-1; D call uncertain. The CDR3 spans 14 residues. Trimming stripped 5 bases from V and 9 bases from J, with 17 bases between. Germline CDR1 and CDR2: SGHNT and YENEEA. The CDR3 coding sequence is TGTGCCAGCAGCCCCCGAGCAGCGATGGGTGAGCAGTTCTTC. Translated: CASSPRAAMGEQFF.

This clone has just a few counts. The V call is TRBV7-3, the J call TRBJ2-2; 7 positions match TRBD2. The V gene's germline CDR1 is SGHTA and CDR2 FQGTGA. CDR3 length: 13 residues. The J segment lost 8 bases and the V segment lost 5 bases, leaving 5 bases of the junction unmatched. CDR3 loop: CASSPVLAGELFF. In nucleotides, the CDR3 is TGTGCCAGCAGCCCGGTACTAGCGGGGGAGCTGTTTTTT.

The rearrangement uses TRBV5-6 and TRBJ2-5; no firm D call. From germline, CDR1 is SGHDT and CDR2 YYEEEE. The CDR3 runs to 11 residues. The germline V and J ends were trimmed by 0 bases and 5 bases, with 2 bases remaining between them. The CDR3 sequence is CASSLEETQYF. CDR3 bases: TGTGCCAGCAGCTTGGAGGAGACCCAGTACTTC.

The table lists this clone with a count of one. The rearrangement joins TRBV9 to TRBJ2-3; 10 positions agree with TRBD2. Germline values: CDR1 SGDLS, CDR2 YYNGEE. The CDR3 sequence is 15 residues long. V dropped 2 bases and J dropped 4; count of bases not matched to a gene: 4. For the CDR3, the DNA is TGTGCCAGCAGCGTCAGCGGGAGGGCCGCAGATACGCAGTATTTT. Amino acids: CASSVSGRAADTQYF.

The V gene is TRBV7-8, the J gene TRBJ2-2; 7 nucleotides line up with TRBD2. After removal of 2 bases from V and 7 bases from J, the junction contained 13 bases not matched to a gene. This CDR3 comprises 17 residues. CDR1 and CDR2 from the germline V gene are SGHVS and FQNEAQ. For the CDR3, the DNA is TGTGCCAGCAGCTTAAGGCAGGGCGGGAGAGAATTCGGGGAGCTGTTTTTT. It is translated as CASSLRQGGREFGELFF.

The genes are TRBV2 and TRBJ1-5; possibly TRBD1 for D (6 bases). V was shortened by 1 base and J by 3 bases, with 13 bases between the two germline ends. This CDR3 has 16 residues. Germline V gene sequence: CDR1 SNHLY, CDR2 FYNNEI. The CDR3 DNA reads TGTGCCAGCAGTGAAGTTGGGCAGGGGCTCAATCAGCCCCAGCATTTT. Its protein is CASSEVGQGLNQPQHF. Full variable domain (rest looked up from reference TRBV2 and TRBJ1-5): EPEVTQTPSHQVTQMGQEVILRCVPISNHLYFYWYRQILGQKVEFLVSFYNNEISEKSEIFDDQFSVERPDGSNFTLKIRSTKLEDSAMYFCASSEVGQGLNQPQHFGDGTRLSIL.

The chain is built from TRBV5-1 and TRBJ2-5, with 7 bases that match TRBD1. Germline trimming cut 6 bases from V and 5 bases from J; bases unmatched to any gene: 16. The CDR3 has 16 residues. Germline V gives CDR1 SGHRS, CDR2 YFSETQ. The CDR3 nucleotides are TGCGCCAGCAAAGGACGAAGGGGGCCCGACGGGGAGACCCAGTACTTC. Translated, it gives CASKGRRGPDGETQYF.

The chain links TRBV5-1 to TRBJ2-1; weak D call: TRBD1 (5 bases). The length of the CDR3 is 14 residues. In germline, CDR1 is SGHRS, CDR2 YFSETQ. Trimming removed 4 bases from V and 3 bases from J, with 11 bases in between. CDR3 loop: CASSPGRDYNEQFF. CDR3 sequence (DNA): TGCGCCAGCAGCCCCGGCAGGGACTACAATGAGCAGTTCTTC.

The chain is built from TRBV5-1 and TRBJ1-6, with D maybe TRBD1 (6 bases). The CDR3 is 15 amino acids. The germline V and J ends were trimmed by 0 bases and 8 bases, with 12 bases remaining between them. Germline CDR1 reads SGHRS; CDR2 reads YFSETQ. CDR3 coding DNA: TGCGCCAGCAGCTTGGACAGGGACGGATATTCACCCCTCCACTTT. It is translated as CASSLDRDGYSPLHF.

This chain links TRBV2 with TRBJ2-4, with 10 positions matching TRBD2. The CDR3 is made up of 17 amino acids. The V segment lost 8 bases and the J segment 0 bases; nucleotides outside the gene matches: 10. The germline CDR1 and CDR2 sequences are SNHLY and FYNNEI. The CDR3, as DNA: TGTGCCAGCCAAAGGGTAGCGGGAGGCCTAGCCAAAAACATTCAGTACTTC. As protein: CASQRVAGGLAKNIQYF.

This clone has a single count. This chain links TRBV5-1 with TRBJ2-5; D perhaps matches TRBD2 (6 bases). This CDR3 is built from 17 residues. V was trimmed by 7 bases and J by 5 bases, leaving 27 bases between them. Per germline, CDR1 SGHRS and CDR2 YFSETQ. For the CDR3, the DNA is TGCGCCAGCTCCCCCCCTCCCCGGGGGAACTCGGAGGAGACCCAGTACTTC. It is translated as CASSPPPRGNSEETQYF.

The chain combines TRBV19 with TRBJ2-7; 10 nucleotides line up with TRBD1. Germline V gene lookup returns CDR1 LNHDA and CDR2 SQIVND (reference sequence). The V and J ends lost 5 bases and 4 bases, in that order; junction bases with no gene match: 8. The CDR3 contains 15 residues. CDR3 sequence: CASSFGTGVGYEQYF. CDR3 sequence (DNA): TGTGCCAGTAGTTTCGGGACAGGGGTGGGGTACGAGCAGTACTTC.

The chain employs TRBV7-9 and TRBJ1-2; no firm D call. Trimming shortened V by 1 base and J by 7 bases, and 19 bases separated the two germline ends. Looked up from germline, CDR1 is SEHNR and CDR2 is FQNEAQ (reference sequence). The CDR3 runs 16 residues. CDR3 residues: CASSLGGGGLASGYTF. The CDR3, as DNA: TGTGCCAGCAGCTTAGGAGGTGGAGGGCTGGCTTCTGGCTACACCTTC. The variable domain in full, with the rest retrieved from reference TRBV7-9 and TRBJ1-2, is DTGVSQNPRHKITKRGQNVTFRCDPISEHNRLYWYRQTLGQGPEFLTYFQNEAQLEKSRLLSDRFSAERPKGSFSTLEIQRTEQGDSAMYLCASSLGGGGLASGYTFGSGTRLTVV.

This chain links TRBV5-1 with TRBJ2-5; D unresolved. In germline, CDR1 is SGHRS, CDR2 YFSETQ. V lost 0 bases, J lost 5 bases, and 8 bases lay in between. The CDR3 length is 13 residues. CDR3 DNA: TGCGCCAGCAGCTTGGAAGGTCGTGAGACCCAGTACTTC. It specifies CASSLEGRETQYF.

The chain couples TRBV7-9 to TRBJ2-5, with D unresolved. Trimming shortened V by 5 bases and J by 3 bases, and 13 bases separated the two germline ends. This CDR3 comprises 14 residues. Germline-derived CDR1 and CDR2 are SEHNR and FQNEAQ (reference sequence). The CDR3 region is CASSGSIREETQYF. The CDR3, as DNA: TGTGCCAGCAGCGGATCTATACGAGAAGAGACCCAGTACTTC.

The rearrangement links TRBV5-5 to TRBJ2-7; D not resolved. The germline CDR1 and CDR2 sequences are SGHKS and YYEKEE (reference sequence). The CDR3 extends over 15 amino acids. V was trimmed by 0 bases and J by 0 bases, leaving 10 bases between them. CDR3: CASSLGQSSSYEQYF. DNA for the CDR3: TGTGCCAGCAGCTTGGGGCAGTCCAGCTCCTACGAGCAGTACTTC.